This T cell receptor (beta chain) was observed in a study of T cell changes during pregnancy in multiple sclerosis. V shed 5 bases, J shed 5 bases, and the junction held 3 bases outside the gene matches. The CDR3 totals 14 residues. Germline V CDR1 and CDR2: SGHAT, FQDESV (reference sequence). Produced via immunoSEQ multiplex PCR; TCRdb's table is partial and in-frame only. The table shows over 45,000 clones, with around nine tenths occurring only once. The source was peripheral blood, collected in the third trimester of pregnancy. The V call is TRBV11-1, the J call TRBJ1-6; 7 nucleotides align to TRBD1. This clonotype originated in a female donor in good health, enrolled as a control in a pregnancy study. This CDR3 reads CASSTRGNNSPLHF. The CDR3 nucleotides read TGTGCCAGCAGCACCAGGGGGAATAATTCACCCCTCCACTTT.